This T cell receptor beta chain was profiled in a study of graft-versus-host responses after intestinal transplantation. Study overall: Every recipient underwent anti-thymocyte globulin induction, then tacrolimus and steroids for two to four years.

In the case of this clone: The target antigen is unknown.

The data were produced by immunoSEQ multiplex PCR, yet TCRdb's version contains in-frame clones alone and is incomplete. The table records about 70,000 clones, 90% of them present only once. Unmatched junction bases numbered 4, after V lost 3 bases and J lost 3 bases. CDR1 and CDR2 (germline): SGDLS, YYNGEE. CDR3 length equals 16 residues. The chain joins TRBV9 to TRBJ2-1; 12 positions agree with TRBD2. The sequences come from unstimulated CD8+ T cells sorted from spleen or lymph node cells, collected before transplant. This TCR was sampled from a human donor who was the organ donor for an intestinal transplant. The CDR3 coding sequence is TGTGCCAGCAGCGGACTAGCGGGGGACAACTACAATGAGCAGTTCTTC. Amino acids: CASSGLAGDNYNEQFF.